The 9 T cell receptor beta chains given below trace back to one sample, sequenced in a study of blood T cell repertoires in COVID-19. The method was immunoSEQ multiplex PCR; TCRdb's version includes in-frame clones alone and lacks a portion of them. The profile shows roughly 250,000 clones, 80% to 90% of them singletons. The sequencing input was peripheral blood. All receptors come from a man over 45 with acute or convalescent COVID-19.

V is TRBV12-3 or TRBV12-4 and J is TRBJ1-6, with 7 bases fitting TRBD1. This CDR3 region has 12 residues. After removal of 6 bases from V and 9 bases from J, the junction contained 2 bases not matched to a gene. Here the CDR3 DNA reads TGTGCCAGCAGGACAGGGACTTCACCCCTCCACTTT. Encoded protein: CASRTGTSPLHF.

The rearrangement uses TRBV3-1 (or the pseudogene TRBV3-2) and TRBJ1-2, with 7 bases aligning to TRBD1. CDR1 is LGHDT, CDR2 YNNKEL, per germline (reference sequence). The length of the CDR3 is 16 residues. The junction had 11 bases not matched to a gene; V was cut back by 0 bases and J by 7 bases. CDR3 coding DNA: TGTGCCAGCAGCCAAGATGGCGTTGACAGGGCTGGTGGCTACACCTTC. It encodes CASSQDGVDRAGGYTF.

The chain uses TRBV29-1 and TRBJ1-1; D gene ambiguous. Looked up from germline, CDR1 is SQVTM and CDR2 is ANQGSEA. V shed 6 bases and J shed 5 bases, with 16 bases lying between them. The CDR3 totals 13 residues. CDR3 bases: TGCAGCGTACTGGACTCCTCCCTAACTGAAGCTTTCTTT. It specifies CSVLDSSLTEAFF.

V is TRBV7-9 and J is TRBJ1-4; D is perhaps TRBD1 (5 bases). Trimming took 5 bases from V and 4 from J, leaving 11 bases between them. The V gene's germline CDR1 is SEHNR and CDR2 FQNEAQ (reference sequence). The CDR3 contains 14 residues. The CDR3 DNA follows: TGTGCCAGCAGCCCCTGGCAGGGTAATGAAAAACTGTTTTTT. Protein product: CASSPWQGNEKLFF.

The genes are TRBV6-5 and TRBJ2-7, with a possible D match to TRBD1 (6 bases). Germline V gene data show CDR1 as MNHEY and CDR2 as SVGAGI. This CDR3 has 13 amino acids. The V gene lost 10 bases and the J gene lost 4 bases, with 17 bases spanning the gap. The CDR3 DNA is TGTGCCATCCAAGGGGCAGGGGTGTACGAGCAGTACTTC. The encoded protein is CAIQGAGVYEQYF.

Written as DNA, the CDR3 is TGTGCCTGTACCGGGACAGCAAGCAATCAGCCCCAGCATTTT. This gives the protein CACTGTASNQPQHF. The chain employs TRBV30 and TRBJ1-5; 7 nucleotides agree with TRBD1. The J segment lost 1 base and the V segment lost 6 bases, leaving 6 bases of the junction unmatched. The CDR3 is 14 residues long. Germline V gives CDR1 GTSNPN, CDR2 SVGIG (reference sequence).

V usage is TRBV7-9 and J usage is TRBJ1-4, with D maybe TRBD1 (6 bases). Trimming shortened V by 4 bases and J by 3 bases, and 9 bases separated the two germline ends. Germline V gene lookup returns CDR1 SEHNR and CDR2 FQNEAQ (reference sequence). CDR3 length: 14 amino acids. CDR3 sequence reads: CASSSDRSNEKLFF. CDR3 in DNA: TGTGCCAGCAGCTCGGACAGATCTAATGAAAAACTGTTTTTT. Full variable domain (remainder filled in from reference TRBV7-9 and TRBJ1-4): DTGVSQNPRHKITKRGQNVTFRCDPISEHNRLYWYRQTLGQGPEFLTYFQNEAQLEKSRLLSDRFSAERPKGSFSTLEIQRTEQGDSAMYLCASSSDRSNEKLFFGSGTQLSVL.

The chain carries TRBV28 and TRBJ2-7; 7 nucleotides align to TRBD2. Looked up from germline, CDR1 is MDHEN and CDR2 is SYDVKM. The CDR3 extends over 14 amino acids. V shed 3 bases and J 4 bases; nucleotides not matched to a gene: 6. This chain's CDR3 is CASSFPGLGYEQYF. The CDR3 nucleotides are TGTGCCAGCAGTTTCCCTGGACTAGGGTACGAGCAGTACTTC. Filled out from reference TRBV28 and TRBJ2-7, the complete variable domain reads DVKVTQSSRYLVKRTGEKVFLECVQDMDHENMFWYRQDPGLGLRLIYFSYDVKMKEKGDIPEGYSVSREKKERFSLILESASTNQTSMYLCASSFPGLGYEQYFGPGTRLTVT.

The rearrangement uses TRBV19 and TRBJ2-1; 9 nucleotides line up with TRBD1. The CDR3 has 17 amino acids. The germline V gene encodes CDR1 LNHDA and CDR2 SQIVND (reference sequence). Germline trimming cut 3 bases from V and 3 bases from J; bases unmatched to any gene: 9. CDR3 sequence (DNA): TGTGCCAGTAGTATCGCCCTCGGACAGGGGCTCTACAATGAGCAGTTCTTC. Translated, it gives CASSIALGQGLYNEQFF.